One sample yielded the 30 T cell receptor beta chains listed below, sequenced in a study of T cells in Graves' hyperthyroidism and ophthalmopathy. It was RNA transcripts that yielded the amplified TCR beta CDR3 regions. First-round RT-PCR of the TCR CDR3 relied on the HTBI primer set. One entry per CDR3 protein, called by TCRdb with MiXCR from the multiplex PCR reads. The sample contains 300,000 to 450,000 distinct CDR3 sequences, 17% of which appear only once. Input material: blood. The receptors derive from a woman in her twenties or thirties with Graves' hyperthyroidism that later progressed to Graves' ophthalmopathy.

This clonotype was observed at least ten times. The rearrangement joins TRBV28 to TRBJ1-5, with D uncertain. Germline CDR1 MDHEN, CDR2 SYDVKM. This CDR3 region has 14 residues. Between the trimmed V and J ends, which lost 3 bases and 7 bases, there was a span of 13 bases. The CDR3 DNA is TGTGCCAGCAGTTTCGCGGGGTGGGAGCAGCCCCAGCATTTT. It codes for CASSFAGWEQPQHF.

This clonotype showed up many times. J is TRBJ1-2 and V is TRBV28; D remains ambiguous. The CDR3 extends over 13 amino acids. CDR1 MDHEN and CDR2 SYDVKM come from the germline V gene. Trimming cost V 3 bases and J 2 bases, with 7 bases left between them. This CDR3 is CASSFALNYGYTF. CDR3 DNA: TGTGCCAGCAGTTTCGCCCTGAACTATGGCTACACCTTC.

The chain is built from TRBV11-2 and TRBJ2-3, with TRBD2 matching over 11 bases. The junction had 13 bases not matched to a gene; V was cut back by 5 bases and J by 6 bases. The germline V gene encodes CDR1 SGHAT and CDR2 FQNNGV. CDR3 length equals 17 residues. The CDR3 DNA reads TGTGCCAGCAGCCCGATTGCTAGCGGGAGGAGGGCGGATACGCAGTATTTT. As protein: CASSPIASGRRADTQYF.

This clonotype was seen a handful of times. CDR3 sequence: CASSSDPISYEQYF. Here the CDR3 DNA reads TGTGCCAGCAGTTCGGATCCAATTAGCTACGAGCAGTACTTC. The V and J genes are TRBV12-3 or TRBV12-4 and TRBJ2-7, with D unresolved. The CDR3 has 14 residues. V was shortened by 4 bases and J by 3 bases, with 13 bases between the two germline ends.

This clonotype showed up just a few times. CDR3 DNA: TGTGCCAGCAGTTTAGGAGGAGGGCCGATCTACGAGCAGTACTTC. Its protein is CASSLGGGPIYEQYF. The rearrangement joins TRBV28 to TRBJ2-7, with TRBD2 as a possible D gene (6 bases). Trimming removed 2 bases at V and 3 bases at J, with 14 bases between. Germline CDR1 reads MDHEN; CDR2 reads SYDVKM. CDR3 length equals 15 residues.

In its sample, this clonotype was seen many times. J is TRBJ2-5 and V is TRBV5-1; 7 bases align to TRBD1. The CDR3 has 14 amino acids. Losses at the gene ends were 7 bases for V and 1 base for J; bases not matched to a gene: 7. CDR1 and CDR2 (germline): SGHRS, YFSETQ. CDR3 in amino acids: CASGPDRRQETQYF. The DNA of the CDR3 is TGCGCCAGCGGGCCGGACAGGCGCCAAGAGACCCAGTACTTC.

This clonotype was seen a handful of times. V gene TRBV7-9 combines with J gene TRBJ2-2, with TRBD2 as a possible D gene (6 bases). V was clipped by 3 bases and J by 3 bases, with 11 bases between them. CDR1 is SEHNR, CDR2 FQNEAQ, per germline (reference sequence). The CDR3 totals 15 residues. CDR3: CASSLLGLHTGELFF. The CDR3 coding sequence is TGTGCCAGCAGCTTGTTGGGACTCCACACCGGGGAGCTGTTTTTT. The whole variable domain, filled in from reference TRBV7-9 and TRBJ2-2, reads DTGVSQNPRHKITKRGQNVTFRCDPISEHNRLYWYRQTLGQGPEFLTYFQNEAQLEKSRLLSDRFSAERPKGSFSTLEIQRTEQGDSAMYLCASSLLGLHTGELFFGEGSRLTVL.

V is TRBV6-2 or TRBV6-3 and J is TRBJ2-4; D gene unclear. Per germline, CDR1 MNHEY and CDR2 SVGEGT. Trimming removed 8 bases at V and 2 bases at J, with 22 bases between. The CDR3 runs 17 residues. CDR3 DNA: TGTGCCAGCGGTCGACCCTTCAGGTACCTAACCAAAAACATTCAGTACTTC. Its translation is CASGRPFRYLTKNIQYF.

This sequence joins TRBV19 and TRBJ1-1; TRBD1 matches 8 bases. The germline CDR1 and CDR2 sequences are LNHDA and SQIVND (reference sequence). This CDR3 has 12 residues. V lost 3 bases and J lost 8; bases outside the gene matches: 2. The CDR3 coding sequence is TGTGCCAGTAGTATGGGGACAGGAGAAGCTTTCTTT. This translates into CASSMGTGEAFF.

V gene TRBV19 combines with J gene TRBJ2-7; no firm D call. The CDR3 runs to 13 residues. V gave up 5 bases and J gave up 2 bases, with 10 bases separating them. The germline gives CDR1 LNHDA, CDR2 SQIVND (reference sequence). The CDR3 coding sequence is TGTGCCAGTAGTCCGGCGTCAACCTACGAGCAGTACTTC. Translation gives CASSPASTYEQYF.

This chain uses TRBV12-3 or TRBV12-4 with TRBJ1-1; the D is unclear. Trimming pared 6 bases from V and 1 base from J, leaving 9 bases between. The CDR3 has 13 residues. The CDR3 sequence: CASSYDWNTEAFF. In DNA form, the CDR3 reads TGTGCCAGCAGCTATGATTGGAACACTGAAGCTTTCTTT.

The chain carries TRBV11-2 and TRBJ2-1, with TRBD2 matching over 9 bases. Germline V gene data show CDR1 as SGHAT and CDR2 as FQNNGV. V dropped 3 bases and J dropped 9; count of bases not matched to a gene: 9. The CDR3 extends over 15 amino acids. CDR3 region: CASSLDSGSSGEQFF. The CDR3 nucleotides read TGTGCCAGCAGCTTGGATAGCGGGAGTTCGGGTGAGCAGTTCTTC.

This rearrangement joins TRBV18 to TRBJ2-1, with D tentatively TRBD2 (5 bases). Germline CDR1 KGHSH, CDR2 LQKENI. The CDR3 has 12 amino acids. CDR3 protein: CVSSPRGTRQFF. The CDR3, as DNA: TGTGTGAGCTCACCACGGGGTACTCGGCAGTTCTTC.

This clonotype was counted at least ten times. This CDR3 is CASSYGVRRGGGYEQYF. The CDR3 DNA reads TGTGCCAGCAGTTACGGGGTCCGGCGTGGGGGGGGCTACGAGCAGTACTTC. The V gene is TRBV6-5, the J gene TRBJ2-7, with TRBD2 identical over 7 bases. Germline V gives CDR1 MNHEY, CDR2 SVGAGI. Trimming cost V 2 bases and J 3 bases; bases outside gene matches: 13. The CDR3 runs 17 residues.

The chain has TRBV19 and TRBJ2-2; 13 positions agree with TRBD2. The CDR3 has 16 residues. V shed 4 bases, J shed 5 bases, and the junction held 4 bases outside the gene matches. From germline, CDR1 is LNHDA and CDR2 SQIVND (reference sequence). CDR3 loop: CASSRTSGRKTGELFF. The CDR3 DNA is TGTGCCAGTAGTAGGACTAGCGGGAGAAAAACCGGGGAGCTGTTTTTT. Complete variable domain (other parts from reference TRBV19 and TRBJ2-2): DGGITQSPKYLFRKEGQNVTLSCEQNLNHDAMYWYRQDPGQGLRLIYYSQIVNDFQKGDIAEGYSVSREKKESFPLTVTSAQKNPTAFYLCASSRTSGRKTGELFFGEGSRLTVL.

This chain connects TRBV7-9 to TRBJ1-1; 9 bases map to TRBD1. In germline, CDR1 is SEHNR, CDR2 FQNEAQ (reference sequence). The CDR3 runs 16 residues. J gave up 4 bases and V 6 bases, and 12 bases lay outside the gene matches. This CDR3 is CASSPPSGQGSTEAFF. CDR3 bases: TGTGCCAGCAGTCCCCCCTCCGGACAGGGGAGCACTGAAGCTTTCTTT.

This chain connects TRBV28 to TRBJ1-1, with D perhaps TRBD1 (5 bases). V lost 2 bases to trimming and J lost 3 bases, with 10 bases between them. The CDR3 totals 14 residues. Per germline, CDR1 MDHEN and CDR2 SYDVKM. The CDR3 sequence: CASSLTGHDTEAFF. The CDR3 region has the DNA TGTGCCAGCAGTTTAACGGGGCATGACACTGAAGCTTTCTTT.

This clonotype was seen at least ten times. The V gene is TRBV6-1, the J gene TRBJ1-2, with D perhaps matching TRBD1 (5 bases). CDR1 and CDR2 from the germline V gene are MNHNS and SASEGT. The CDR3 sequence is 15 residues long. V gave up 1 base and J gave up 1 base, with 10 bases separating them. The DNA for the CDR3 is TGTGCCAGCAGTGAAGTTCTGGGGGTTAACTATGGCTACACCTTC. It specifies CASSEVLGVNYGYTF.

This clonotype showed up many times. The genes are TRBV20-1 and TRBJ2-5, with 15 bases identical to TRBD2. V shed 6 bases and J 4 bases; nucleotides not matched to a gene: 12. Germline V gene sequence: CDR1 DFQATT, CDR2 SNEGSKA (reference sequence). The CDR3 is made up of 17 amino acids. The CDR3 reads CSAPWTSGRAAGETQYF. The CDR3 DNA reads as TGCAGTGCGCCATGGACTAGCGGGAGGGCTGCAGGAGAGACCCAGTACTTC.

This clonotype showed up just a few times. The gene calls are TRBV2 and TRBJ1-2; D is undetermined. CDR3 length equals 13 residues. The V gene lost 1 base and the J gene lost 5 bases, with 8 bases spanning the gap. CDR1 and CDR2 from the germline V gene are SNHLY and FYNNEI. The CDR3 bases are TGTGCCAGCAGTGAAGTACCCCCTTATGGCTACACCTTC. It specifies CASSEVPPYGYTF. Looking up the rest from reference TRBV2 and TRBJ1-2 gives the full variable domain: EPEVTQTPSHQVTQMGQEVILRCVPISNHLYFYWYRQILGQKVEFLVSFYNNEISEKSEIFDDQFSVERPDGSNFTLKIRSTKLEDSAMYFCASSEVPPYGYTFGSGTRLTVV.

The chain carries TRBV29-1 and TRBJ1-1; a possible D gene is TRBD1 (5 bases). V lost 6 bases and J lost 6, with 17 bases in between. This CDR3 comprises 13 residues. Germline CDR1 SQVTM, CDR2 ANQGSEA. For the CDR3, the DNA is TGCAGCGTCAAAACCGCTGGGGGGGCTGAAGCTTTCTTT. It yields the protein CSVKTAGGAEAFF.

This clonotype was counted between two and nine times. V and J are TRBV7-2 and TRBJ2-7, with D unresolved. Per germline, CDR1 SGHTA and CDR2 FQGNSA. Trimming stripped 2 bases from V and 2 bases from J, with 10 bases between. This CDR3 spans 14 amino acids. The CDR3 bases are TGTGCCAGCAGCTTAACCCAACTAACCTACGAGCAGTACTTC. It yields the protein CASSLTQLTYEQYF.

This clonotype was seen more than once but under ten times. CDR3: CASSQGTSGGTGELFF. The CDR3 DNA is TGTGCCAGCAGCCAGGGGACTAGCGGGGGGACCGGGGAGCTGTTTTTT. The rearrangement joins TRBV4-2 to TRBJ2-2, with 15 bases that match TRBD2. Trimming cost V 3 bases and J 5 bases; bases outside gene matches: 1. The CDR3 extends over 16 amino acids. The germline CDR1 and CDR2 sequences are LGHNA and YNFKEQ.

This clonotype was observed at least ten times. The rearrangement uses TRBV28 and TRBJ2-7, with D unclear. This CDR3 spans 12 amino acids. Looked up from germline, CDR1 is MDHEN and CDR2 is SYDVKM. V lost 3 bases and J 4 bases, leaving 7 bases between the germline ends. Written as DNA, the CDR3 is TGTGCCAGCAGTTTTTGGGGTTACGAGCAGTACTTC. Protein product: CASSFWGYEQYF.

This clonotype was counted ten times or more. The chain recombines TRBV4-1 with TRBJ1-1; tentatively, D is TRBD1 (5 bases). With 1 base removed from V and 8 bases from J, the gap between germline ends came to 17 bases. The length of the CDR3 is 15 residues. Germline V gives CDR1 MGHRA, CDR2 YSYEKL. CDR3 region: CASSQGGASSTEAFF. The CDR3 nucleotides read TGCGCCAGCAGCCAAGGGGGCGCGTCGAGCACCGAAGCTTTCTTT.

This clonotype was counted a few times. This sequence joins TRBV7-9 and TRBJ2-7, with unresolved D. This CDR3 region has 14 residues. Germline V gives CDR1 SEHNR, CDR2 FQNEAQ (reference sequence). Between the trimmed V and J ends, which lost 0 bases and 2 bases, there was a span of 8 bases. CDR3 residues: CASSLAGPAYEQYF. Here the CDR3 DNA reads TGTGCCAGCAGCTTAGCTGGTCCTGCCTACGAGCAGTACTTC.

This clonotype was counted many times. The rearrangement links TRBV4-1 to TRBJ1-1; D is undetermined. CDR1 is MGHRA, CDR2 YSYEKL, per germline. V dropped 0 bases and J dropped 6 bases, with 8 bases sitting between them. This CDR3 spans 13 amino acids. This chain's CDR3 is CASSQEGISEAFF. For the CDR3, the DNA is TGCGCCAGCAGCCAAGAGGGGATCTCTGAAGCTTTCTTT.

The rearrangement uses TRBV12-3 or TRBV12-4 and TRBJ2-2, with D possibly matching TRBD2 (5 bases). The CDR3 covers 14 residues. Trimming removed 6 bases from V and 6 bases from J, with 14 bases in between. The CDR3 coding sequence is TGTGCCAGCAGACTAGTTTCATACTCCGGGGAGCTGTTTTTT. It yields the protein CASRLVSYSGELFF.

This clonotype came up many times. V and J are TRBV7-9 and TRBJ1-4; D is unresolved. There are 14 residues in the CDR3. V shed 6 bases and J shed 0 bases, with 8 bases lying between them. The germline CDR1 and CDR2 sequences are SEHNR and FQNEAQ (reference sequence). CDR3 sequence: CASSDTSTNEKLFF. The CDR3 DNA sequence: TGTGCCAGCAGTGACACCTCAACTAATGAAAAACTGTTTTTT.

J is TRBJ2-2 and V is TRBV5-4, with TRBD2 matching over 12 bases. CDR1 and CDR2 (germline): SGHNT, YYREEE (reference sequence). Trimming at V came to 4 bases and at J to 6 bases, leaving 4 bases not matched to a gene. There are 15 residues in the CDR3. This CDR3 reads CASSALAGGPGELFF. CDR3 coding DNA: TGTGCCAGCAGCGCGCTAGCGGGGGGGCCCGGGGAGCTGTTTTTT.